This TCR beta chain was profiled in a study of prognosis after radiotherapy for stage I lung cancer. Overall study context: Radiotherapy used SBRT, divided into 3 to 5 fractions and reaching a biologically effective dose of at least 100 Gy.

Study results and limitations: Unique TCR clone counts went down once patients had stereotactic body radiation therapy, median about 10,000 versus 6,900. Between patients with and without metastases, TRBV and TRBJ gene usage reportedly differed. The question of whether the expanded TCR clones were tumor-specific was not determined.

Details on this clonotype: Its antigen is as yet unknown.

Genomic DNA provided the template from which TCR beta CDR3 was amplified by two-round multiplex PCR. Round-one PCR had primers specific to each TRBV and TRBJ gene. TCRdb used MiXCR to reprocess the multiplex PCR reads, holding one entry per CDR3 protein. The sample consists of tens of thousands of distinct CDR3 sequences, approximately 44% of them appearing once. This specimen consisted of PBMCs, obtained before or after stereotactic body radiation therapy (not recorded which). This TCR derives from a donor over 45 with non-small cell lung cancer.

The CDR3 DNA is TGTGCCAGCAGTTCTCCAGCTCACCCTGTCGCCGTGGAGCTGTTTTTT. This encodes CASSSPAHPVAVELFF. This chain uses TRBV6-2 or TRBV6-3 with TRBJ2-2; no reliable D call. Germline CDR1 reads MNHEY; CDR2 reads SVGEGT. Between the trimmed V and J ends, which lost 4 bases and 10 bases, there was a span of 22 bases. The CDR3 runs to 16 residues.